This TCR beta chain appears in the sequencing data of a study of Graves' ophthalmopathy and Graves' hyperthyroidism. Scientists amplified the TCR beta CDR3 regions from RNA transcripts. HTBI-primed RT-PCR formed the first round, and a multiplex PCR formed the second. Each CDR3 protein is one row after TCRdb ran MiXCR on the multiplex PCR reads. The table has 200,000 to 250,000 distinct CDR3 sequences, roughly a fifth seen once; the top ten hold approximately 40%. This clonotype appeared many times. Orbital computed tomography, together with clinical symptoms, serum thyroxine, TRAb and thyroid ultrasound, was used for diagnosis. CDR3 length: 15 amino acids. Trimming took off 0 bases at V and 5 bases at J, with 13 bases between the two ends. Germline CDR1 and CDR2: SGHTA and FQGNSA.

The source is a woman in her 50s with Graves' ophthalmopathy. The specimen was peripheral blood. V is TRBV7-2 and J is TRBJ2-5; D might be TRBD1 (6 bases). The CDR3 sequence: CASSLARGRRETQYF. The CDR3 bases are TGTGCCAGCAGCTTAGCCAGGGGACGTCGGGAGACCCAGTACTTC.